The present TCR beta chain was sequenced within a study of shared clonotypes between healthy human individuals. Only Caucasian adults living in Nashville, Tennessee served as donors. Genomic DNA from each subset was divided evenly over several immunoSEQ plates. About 28,000 T cell genomes (roughly 310 ng DNA) went into each PBMC replicate. Some clones are missing from TCRdb's copy, which holds only in-frame ones; the method was immunoSEQ multiplex PCR. This repertoire shows fewer than 600,000 clones, more than 75% found once; its top ten account for over 10%. This CDR3 contains 14 residues. V was clipped by 2 bases and J by 1 base, with 9 bases between them. Germline V gene sequence: CDR1 MDHEN, CDR2 SYDVKM.

Sequencing was done on a sample of PBMCs. This TCR was recovered from a woman in her 40s in good health. Some clones in this sample may be carry-over from other donors' samples. The rearrangement links TRBV28 to TRBJ2-7; tentative D call: TRBD1 (5 bases). The CDR3, as DNA: TGTGCCAGCAGTTTAGCCGCAGGGTCCTACGAGCAGTACTTC. This translates into CASSLAAGSYEQYF.